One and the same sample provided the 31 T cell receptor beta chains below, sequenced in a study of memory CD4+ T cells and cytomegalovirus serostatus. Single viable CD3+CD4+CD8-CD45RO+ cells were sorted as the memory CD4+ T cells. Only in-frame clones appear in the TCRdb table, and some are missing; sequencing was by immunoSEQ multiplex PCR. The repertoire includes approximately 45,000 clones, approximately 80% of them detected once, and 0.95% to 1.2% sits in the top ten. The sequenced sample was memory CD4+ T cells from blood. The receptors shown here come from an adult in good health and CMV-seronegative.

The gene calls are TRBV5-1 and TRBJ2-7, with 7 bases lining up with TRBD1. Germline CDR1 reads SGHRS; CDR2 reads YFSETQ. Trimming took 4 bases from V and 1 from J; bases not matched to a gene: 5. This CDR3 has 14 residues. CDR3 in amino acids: CASSPPGQSYEQYF. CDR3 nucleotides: TGCGCCAGCAGCCCTCCGGGACAGTCCTACGAGCAGTACTTC.

CDR3 bases: TGTGCCAGCAGCTTGGCCAAGACTGAAGCTTTCTTT. This codes for CASSLAKTEAFF. The chain couples TRBV5-5 to TRBJ1-1; D is uncertain. V lost 0 bases and J 5 bases, leaving 5 bases between the germline ends. Germline V CDR1 and CDR2: SGHKS, YYEKEE (reference sequence). The CDR3 runs 12 residues.

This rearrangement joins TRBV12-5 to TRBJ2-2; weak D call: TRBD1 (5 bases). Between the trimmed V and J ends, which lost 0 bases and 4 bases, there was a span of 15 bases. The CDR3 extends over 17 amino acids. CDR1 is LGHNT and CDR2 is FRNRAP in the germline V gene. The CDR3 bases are TGTGCTAGTGGTTTGGTACAGGCAGGGCTCGGCACCGGGGAGCTGTTTTTT. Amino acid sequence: CASGLVQAGLGTGELFF.

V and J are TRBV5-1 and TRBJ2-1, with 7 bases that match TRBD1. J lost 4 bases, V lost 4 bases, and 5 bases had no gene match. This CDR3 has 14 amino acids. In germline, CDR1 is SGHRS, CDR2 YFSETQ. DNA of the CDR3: TGCGCCAGCAGCCCGGGACAGTCTTACAATGAGCAGTTCTTC. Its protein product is CASSPGQSYNEQFF.

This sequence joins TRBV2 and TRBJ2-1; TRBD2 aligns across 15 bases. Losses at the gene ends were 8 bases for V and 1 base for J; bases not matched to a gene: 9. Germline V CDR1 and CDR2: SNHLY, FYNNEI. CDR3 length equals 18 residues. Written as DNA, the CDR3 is TGTGCCAGCCTACATGGGACTAGCGGGAGGTCGTCCTACAATGAGCAGTTCTTC. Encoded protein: CASLHGTSGRSSYNEQFF.

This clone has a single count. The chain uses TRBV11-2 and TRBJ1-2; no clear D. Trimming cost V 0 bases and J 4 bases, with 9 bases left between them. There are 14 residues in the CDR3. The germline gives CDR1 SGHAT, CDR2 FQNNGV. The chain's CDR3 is CASSLDYVGYGYTF. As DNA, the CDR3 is TGTGCCAGCAGCTTAGATTACGTAGGCTATGGCTACACCTTC.

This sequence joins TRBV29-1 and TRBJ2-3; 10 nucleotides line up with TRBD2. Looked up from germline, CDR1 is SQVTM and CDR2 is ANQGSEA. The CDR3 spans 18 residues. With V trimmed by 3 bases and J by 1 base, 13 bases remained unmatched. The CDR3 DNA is TGCAGCGTTGAGCTGGGCAGCGGGAGGGTTGGGGGCACAGATACGCAGTATTTT. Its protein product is CSVELGSGRVGGTDTQYF.

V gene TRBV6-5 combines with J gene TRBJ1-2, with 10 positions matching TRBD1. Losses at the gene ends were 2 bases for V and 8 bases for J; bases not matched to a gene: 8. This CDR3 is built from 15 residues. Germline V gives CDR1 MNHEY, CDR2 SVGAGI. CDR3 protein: CASSYRGQGNEGYTF. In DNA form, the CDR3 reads TGTGCCAGCAGTTACAGGGGACAGGGGAATGAAGGCTACACCTTC.

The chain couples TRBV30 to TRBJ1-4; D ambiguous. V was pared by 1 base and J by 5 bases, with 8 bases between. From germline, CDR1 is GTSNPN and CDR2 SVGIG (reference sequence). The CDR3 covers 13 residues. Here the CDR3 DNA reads TGTGCCTGGAGTGCCAGGAGGAATGAAAAACTGTTTTTT. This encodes CAWSARRNEKLFF.

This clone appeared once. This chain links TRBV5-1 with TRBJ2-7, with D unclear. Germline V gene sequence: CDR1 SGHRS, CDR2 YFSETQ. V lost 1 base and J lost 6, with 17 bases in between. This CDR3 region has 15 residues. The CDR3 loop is CASSLIQPGLSEQYF. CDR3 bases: TGCGCCAGCAGCTTGATCCAACCTGGGTTGAGCGAGCAGTACTTC.

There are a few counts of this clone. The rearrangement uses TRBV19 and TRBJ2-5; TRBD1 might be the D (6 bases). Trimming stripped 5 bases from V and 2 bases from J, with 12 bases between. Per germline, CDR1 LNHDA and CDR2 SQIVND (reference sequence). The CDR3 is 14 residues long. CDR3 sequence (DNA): TGTGCCAGTAGTCAGGGGCCGGGGCAAGAGACCCAGTACTTC. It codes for CASSQGPGQETQYF.

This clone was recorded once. Here the CDR3 reads CAWTGELNNEQFF. In nucleotides, the CDR3 is TGTGCCTGGACAGGCGAATTAAACAATGAGCAGTTCTTC. The J gene is TRBJ2-1, the V gene TRBV30; D not resolved. With 4 bases removed from V and 5 bases from J, the gap between germline ends came to 12 bases. The CDR3 is made up of 13 amino acids. Germline CDR1 is GTSNPN and CDR2 is SVGIG (reference sequence).

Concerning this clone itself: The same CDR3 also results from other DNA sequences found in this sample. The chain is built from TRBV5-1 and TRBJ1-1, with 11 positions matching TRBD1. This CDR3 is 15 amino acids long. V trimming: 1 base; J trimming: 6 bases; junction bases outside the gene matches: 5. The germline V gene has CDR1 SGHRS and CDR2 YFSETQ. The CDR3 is CASSLIGQGAAEAFF. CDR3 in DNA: TGCGCCAGCAGCTTGATAGGACAGGGGGCTGCTGAAGCTTTCTTT. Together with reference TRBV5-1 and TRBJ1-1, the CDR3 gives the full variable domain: KAGVTQTPRYLIKTRGQQVTLSCSPISGHRSVSWYQQTPGQGLQFLFEYFSETQRNKGNFPGRFSGRQFSNSRSEMNVSTLELGDSALYLCASSLIGQGAAEAFFGQGTRLTVV.

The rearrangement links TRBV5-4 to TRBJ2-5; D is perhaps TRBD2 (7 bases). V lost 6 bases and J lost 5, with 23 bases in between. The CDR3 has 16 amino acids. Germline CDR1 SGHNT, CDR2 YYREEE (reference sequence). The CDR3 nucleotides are TGTGCCAGCATCGATAGGGGGAGGGGTACTCGGGAGACCCAGTACTTC. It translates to CASIDRGRGTRETQYF.

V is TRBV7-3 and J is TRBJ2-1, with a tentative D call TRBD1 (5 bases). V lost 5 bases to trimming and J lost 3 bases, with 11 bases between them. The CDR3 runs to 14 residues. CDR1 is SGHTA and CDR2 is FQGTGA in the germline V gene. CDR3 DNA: TGTGCCAGCAGCCTATTAGACAGCTACAATGAGCAGTTCTTC. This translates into CASSLLDSYNEQFF.

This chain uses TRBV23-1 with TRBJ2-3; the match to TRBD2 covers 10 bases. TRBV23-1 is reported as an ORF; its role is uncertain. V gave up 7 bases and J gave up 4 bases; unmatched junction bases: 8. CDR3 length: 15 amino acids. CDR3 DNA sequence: TGCGCCAGCATCCCTAGCGGGAGTAGTCCAGATACGCAGTATTTT. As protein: CASIPSGSSPDTQYF.

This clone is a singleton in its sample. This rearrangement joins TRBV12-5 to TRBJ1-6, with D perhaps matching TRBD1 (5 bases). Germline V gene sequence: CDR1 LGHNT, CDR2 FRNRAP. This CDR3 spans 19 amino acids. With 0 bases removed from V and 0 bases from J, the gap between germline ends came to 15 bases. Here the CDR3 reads CASGLVLGPSSSYNSPLHF. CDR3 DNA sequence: TGTGCTAGTGGTTTGGTACTGGGGCCGTCTAGCTCCTATAATTCACCCCTCCACTTT.

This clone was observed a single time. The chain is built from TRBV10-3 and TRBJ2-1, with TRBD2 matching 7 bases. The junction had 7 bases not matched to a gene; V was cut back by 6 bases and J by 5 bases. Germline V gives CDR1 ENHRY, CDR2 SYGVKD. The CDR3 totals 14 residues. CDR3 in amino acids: CAIRPGLQHNEQFF. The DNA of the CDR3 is TGTGCCATCAGGCCGGGACTACAACACAATGAGCAGTTCTTC.

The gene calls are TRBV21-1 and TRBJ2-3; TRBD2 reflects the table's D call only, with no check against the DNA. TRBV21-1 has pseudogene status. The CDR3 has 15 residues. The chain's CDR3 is CASSNVREGQDTQYF. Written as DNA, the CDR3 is TGTGCCAGCAGCAATGTGCGGGAGGGGCAAGATACGCAGTATTTT.

CDR3 coding DNA: TGTGCCAGCAGGGGGACGGTGGGGAACACTGAAGCTTTCTTT. This translates into CASRGTVGNTEAFF. This chain connects TRBV6-6 to TRBJ1-1; possible D gene TRBD1, 5 bases. This CDR3 has 14 amino acids. V was pared by 6 bases and J by 1 base, with 12 bases between. Germline V CDR1 and CDR2: MNHNY, SVGAGI (reference sequence).

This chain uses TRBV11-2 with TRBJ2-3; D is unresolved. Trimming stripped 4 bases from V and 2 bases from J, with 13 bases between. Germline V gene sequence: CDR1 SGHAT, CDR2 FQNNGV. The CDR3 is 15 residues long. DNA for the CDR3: TGTGCCAGCAGCTCCACCCGGACCAACACAGATACGCAGTATTTT. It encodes CASSSTRTNTDTQYF.

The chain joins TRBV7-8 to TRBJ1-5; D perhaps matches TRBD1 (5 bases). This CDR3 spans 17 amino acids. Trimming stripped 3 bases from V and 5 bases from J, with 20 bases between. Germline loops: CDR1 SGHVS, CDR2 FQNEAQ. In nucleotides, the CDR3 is TGTGCCAGCAGCTTCAGGCGGCGCGGGGTAGGGGATCAGCCCCAGCATTTT. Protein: CASSFRRRGVGDQPQHF.

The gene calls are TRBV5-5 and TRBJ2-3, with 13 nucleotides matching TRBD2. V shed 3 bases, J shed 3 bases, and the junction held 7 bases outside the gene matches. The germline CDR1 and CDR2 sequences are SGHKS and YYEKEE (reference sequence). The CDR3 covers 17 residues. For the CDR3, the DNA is TGTGCCAGCAGCTGGCAACTAGCGGGAGGGCCGACAGATACGCAGTATTTT. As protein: CASSWQLAGGPTDTQYF.

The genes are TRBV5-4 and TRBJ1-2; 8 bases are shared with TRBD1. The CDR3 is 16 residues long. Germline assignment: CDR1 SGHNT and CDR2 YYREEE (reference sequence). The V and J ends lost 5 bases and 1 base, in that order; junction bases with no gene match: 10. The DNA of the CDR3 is TGTGCCAGCAGGCCAGGGGGCAGGGCCATTAACTATGGCTACACCTTC. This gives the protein CASRPGGRAINYGYTF.

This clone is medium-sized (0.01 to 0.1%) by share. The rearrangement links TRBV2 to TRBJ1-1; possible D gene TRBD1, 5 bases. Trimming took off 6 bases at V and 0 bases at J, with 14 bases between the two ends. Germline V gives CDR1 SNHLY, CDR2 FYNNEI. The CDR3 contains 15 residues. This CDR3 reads CASRSEGTLNTEAFF. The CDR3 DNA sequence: TGTGCCAGCAGGTCGGAGGGGACCTTGAACACTGAAGCTTTCTTT.

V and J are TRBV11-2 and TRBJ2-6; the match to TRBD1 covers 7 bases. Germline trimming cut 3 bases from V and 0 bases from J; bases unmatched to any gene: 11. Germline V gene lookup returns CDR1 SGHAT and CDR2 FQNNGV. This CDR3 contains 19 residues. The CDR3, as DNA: TGTGCCAGCAGCTTGATCCGAGGGACAGTAAACTCTGGGGCCAACGTCCTGACTTTC. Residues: CASSLIRGTVNSGANVLTF.

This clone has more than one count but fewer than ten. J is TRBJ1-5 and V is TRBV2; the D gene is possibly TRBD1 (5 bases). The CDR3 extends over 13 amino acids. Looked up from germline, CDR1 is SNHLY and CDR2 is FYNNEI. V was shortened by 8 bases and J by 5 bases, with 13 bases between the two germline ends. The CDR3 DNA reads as TGTGCCAGCCAGTTCAGGGAGGATCAGCCCCAGCATTTT. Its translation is CASQFREDQPQHF. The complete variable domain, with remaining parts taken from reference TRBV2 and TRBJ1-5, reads EPEVTQTPSHQVTQMGQEVILRCVPISNHLYFYWYRQILGQKVEFLVSFYNNEISEKSEIFDDQFSVERPDGSNFTLKIRSTKLEDSAMYFCASQFREDQPQHFGDGTRLSIL.

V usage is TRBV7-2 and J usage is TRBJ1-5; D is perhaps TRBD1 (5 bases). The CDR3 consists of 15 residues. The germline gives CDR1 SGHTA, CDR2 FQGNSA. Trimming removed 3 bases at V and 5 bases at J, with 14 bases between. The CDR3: CASSLEQGPHQPQHF. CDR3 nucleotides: TGTGCCAGCAGCTTGGAGCAGGGCCCCCATCAGCCCCAGCATTTT.

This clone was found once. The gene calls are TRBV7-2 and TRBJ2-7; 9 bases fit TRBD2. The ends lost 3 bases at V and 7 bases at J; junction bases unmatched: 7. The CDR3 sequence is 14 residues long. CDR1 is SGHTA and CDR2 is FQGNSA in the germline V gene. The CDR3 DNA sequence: TGTGCCAGCAGCTTTTCTAGCGGGGTGACTGAGCAGTACTTC. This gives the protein CASSFSSGVTEQYF.

CDR3 coding DNA: TGTGCCAGTAGGGTAGCGGGAGGCTACGAGCAGTACTTC. Its protein product is CASRVAGGYEQYF. The chain uses TRBV19 and TRBJ2-7; 10 positions match TRBD2. V shed 6 bases, J shed 3 bases, and the junction held 2 bases outside the gene matches. The CDR3 covers 13 residues. The germline V gene encodes CDR1 LNHDA and CDR2 SQIVND (reference sequence).

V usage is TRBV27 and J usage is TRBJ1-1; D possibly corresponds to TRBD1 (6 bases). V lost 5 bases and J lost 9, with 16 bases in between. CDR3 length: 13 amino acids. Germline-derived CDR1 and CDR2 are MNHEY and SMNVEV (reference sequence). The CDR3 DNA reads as TGTGCCAGCAGTCCAAAAACAGGGTTAAAAGCTTTCTTT. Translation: CASSPKTGLKAFF.